The rows below give T cell receptor beta chains drawn from one sample of a study of cytomegalovirus exposure and HLA in healthy donors. Sequencing used immunoSEQ multiplex PCR; TCRdb keeps in-frame clones, though not all of them. The sample shows 150,000 to 200,000 clones, 60% to 85% of them seen only once. Material: PBMCs. These receptors all stem from a woman under 40 in good health and CMV-seronegative. The CDR3 runs from the conserved cysteine through the conserved F or W. A D gene is named only where the DNA matches it firmly. The size of a clone is reported for some rows only, either as once, few or many, or as a class for expanded clones.

abundance: .; j_gene: TRBJ1-1; v_gene: TRBV19; d_gene: .; CDR3aa: CATRALPALGTEAFF; CDR3nt: TGTGCCACCAGGGCCCTCCCAGCGTTGGGGACTGAAGCTTTCTTT
abundance: .; j_gene: TRBJ1-5; v_gene: TRBV7-9; d_gene: .; CDR3aa: CASSSTGSGNQPQHF; CDR3nt: TGTGCCAGCAGCTCCACAGGGTCGGGCAATCAGCCCCAGCATTTT
abundance: .; j_gene: TRBJ1-5; v_gene: TRBV7-9; d_gene: .; CDR3aa: CASSSRGDGQPQHF; CDR3nt: TGTGCCAGCAGCTCTCGGGGGGACGGGCAGCCCCAGCATTTT
abundance: .; j_gene: TRBJ1-2; v_gene: TRBV5-1; d_gene: .; CDR3aa: CASSYAGESGYTF; CDR3nt: TGCGCCAGCAGCTATGCAGGGGAATCGGGCTACACCTTC
abundance: .; j_gene: TRBJ2-5; v_gene: TRBV6-1; d_gene: .; CDR3aa: CASSEYLRAGQETQYF; CDR3nt: TGTGCCAGCAGTGAATACCTAAGGGCGGGGCAAGAGACCCAGTACTTC
abundance: few; j_gene: TRBJ2-1; v_gene: TRBV19; d_gene: TRBD1; CDR3aa: CASSPGQGREQFF; CDR3nt: TGTGCCAGTAGTCCGGGACAGGGTCGTGAGCAGTTCTTC
abundance: few; j_gene: TRBJ1-1; v_gene: TRBV9; d_gene: .; CDR3aa: CASSFGTMNTEAFF; CDR3nt: TGTGCCAGCAGCTTCGGGACAATGAACACTGAAGCTTTCTTT
abundance: .; j_gene: TRBJ1-6; v_gene: TRBV23-1; d_gene: TRBD1; CDR3aa: CASSQLQGRKYNSPLHF; CDR3nt: TGCGCCAGCAGTCAACTACAGGGGAGAAAATATAATTCACCCCTCCACTTT
abundance: .; j_gene: TRBJ1-1; v_gene: TRBV29-1; d_gene: TRBD1; CDR3aa: CSVVTGANTEAFF; CDR3nt: TGCAGCGTAGTTACAGGGGCGAACACTGAAGCTTTCTTT
abundance: .; j_gene: TRBJ1-2; v_gene: TRBV7-2; d_gene: TRBD1; CDR3aa: CASSLGMGQGDGYTF; CDR3nt: TGTGCCAGCAGCTTAGGGATGGGACAGGGCGATGGCTACACCTTC
abundance: once; j_gene: TRBJ1-2; v_gene: TRBV6-1; d_gene: .; CDR3aa: CARSSTLGYGYTF; CDR3nt: TGTGCCCGAAGCTCGACTCTCGGCTATGGCTACACCTTC
abundance: .; j_gene: TRBJ1-1; v_gene: TRBV18; d_gene: .; CDR3aa: CASSFSGLNTEAFF; CDR3nt: TGTGCCAGCTCATTTTCCGGGTTAAACACTGAAGCTTTCTTT
abundance: .; j_gene: TRBJ1-1; v_gene: TRBV11-2; d_gene: .; CDR3aa: CASRLPWGGNTEAFF; CDR3nt: TGTGCCAGCAGACTCCCCTGGGGGGGGAACACTGAAGCTTTCTTT
abundance: .; j_gene: TRBJ2-1; v_gene: TRBV9; d_gene: .; CDR3aa: CASSGNYNEQFF; CDR3nt: TGTGCCAGCAGCGGTAATTACAATGAGCAGTTCTTC
abundance: .; j_gene: TRBJ2-7; v_gene: TRBV6-1; d_gene: TRBD1; CDR3aa: CASSEPGQGYYEQYF; CDR3nt: TGTGCCAGCAGTGAACCGGGACAGGGTTACTACGAGCAGTACTTC
abundance: few; j_gene: TRBJ2-5; v_gene: TRBV2; d_gene: .; CDR3aa: CASKEETQYF; CDR3nt: TGTGCCAGCAAAGAGGAGACCCAGTACTTC
abundance: .; j_gene: TRBJ1-3; v_gene: TRBV18; d_gene: .; CDR3aa: CASSPAALAGNTIYF; CDR3nt: TGTGCCAGCTCACCGGCAGCGCTGGCCGGAAACACCATATATTTT
abundance: .; j_gene: TRBJ1-1; v_gene: TRBV5-1; d_gene: TRBD1; CDR3aa: CASSQNPTGPAAFF; CDR3nt: TGCGCCAGCAGCCAGAATCCGACAGGGCCCGCGGCTTTCTTT
abundance: .; j_gene: TRBJ2-5; v_gene: TRBV29-1; d_gene: TRBD2; CDR3aa: CSASSGQETQYF; CDR3nt: TGCAGCGCCTCTAGCGGACAAGAGACCCAGTACTTC
abundance: .; j_gene: TRBJ1-2; v_gene: TRBV19; d_gene: TRBD1; CDR3aa: CASSILGTGLNYGYTF; CDR3nt: TGTGCCAGTAGTATTTTAGGGACAGGGCTTAACTATGGCTACACCTTC
abundance: .; j_gene: TRBJ1-5; v_gene: TRBV28; d_gene: .; CDR3aa: CASSRGLGNQPQHF; CDR3nt: TGTGCCAGCAGTCGAGGGTTGGGCAATCAGCCCCAGCATTTT
abundance: .; j_gene: TRBJ1-5; v_gene: TRBV18; d_gene: TRBD1; CDR3aa: CASSRLRTGPLSNQPQHF; CDR3nt: TGTGCCAGCTCCCGACTCCGGACAGGCCCCCTTAGCAATCAGCCCCAGCATTTT
abundance: .; j_gene: TRBJ2-7; v_gene: TRBV10-3; d_gene: TRBD1; CDR3aa: CAISEDRDFYEQYF; CDR3nt: TGTGCCATCAGTGAGGACAGGGATTTCTACGAGCAGTACTTC
abundance: .; j_gene: TRBJ1-5; v_gene: TRBV6-1; d_gene: .; CDR3aa: CASSPRGTQPQHF; CDR3nt: TGTGCCAGCAGCCCCAGGGGTACCCAGCCCCAGCATTTT
abundance: once; j_gene: TRBJ2-1; v_gene: TRBV7-9; d_gene: .; CDR3aa: CASSFAWGDEQFF; CDR3nt: TGTGCCAGCAGCTTCGCGTGGGGGGACGAGCAGTTCTTC
abundance: .; j_gene: TRBJ2-7; v_gene: TRBV7-8; d_gene: .; CDR3aa: CFSKQKTAYEQYF; CDR3nt: TGTTTTAGCAAGCAGAAGACGGCATACGAGCAGTACTTC
abundance: few; j_gene: TRBJ1-1; v_gene: TRBV19; d_gene: .; CDR3aa: CASSIPGHRNTEAFF; CDR3nt: TGTGCCAGTAGTATCCCGGGACATAGGAACACTGAAGCTTTCTTT
abundance: .; j_gene: TRBJ2-7; v_gene: TRBV15; d_gene: TRBD1; CDR3aa: CATSPGQGLYEQYF; CDR3nt: TGTGCCACCAGCCCAGGACAGGGTCTCTACGAGCAGTACTTC
abundance: .; j_gene: TRBJ2-3; v_gene: TRBV5-1; d_gene: .; CDR3aa: CASSPDAGTDTQYF; CDR3nt: TGCGCCAGCAGCCCGGATGCGGGCACAGATACGCAGTATTTT
abundance: .; j_gene: TRBJ1-5; v_gene: TRBV28; d_gene: .; CDR3aa: CASMYGGIQPQHF; CDR3nt: TGTGCCAGCATGTACGGGGGGATTCAGCCCCAGCATTTT
abundance: .; j_gene: TRBJ1-1; v_gene: TRBV28; d_gene: TRBD1; CDR3aa: CASSTPPGGTEAFF; CDR3nt: TGTGCCAGCAGTACCCCCCCAGGGGGCACTGAAGCTTTCTTT
abundance: .; j_gene: TRBJ2-1; v_gene: TRBV5-1; d_gene: .; CDR3aa: CASSLEGGAYNEQFF; CDR3nt: TGCGCCAGCAGCTTGGAGGGGGGGGCCTACAATGAGCAGTTCTTC
abundance: .; j_gene: TRBJ2-5; v_gene: TRBV5-4; d_gene: .; CDR3aa: CASSLQETQYF; CDR3nt: TGTGCCAGCAGCCTACAAGAGACCCAGTACTTC
abundance: .; j_gene: TRBJ1-3; v_gene: TRBV2; d_gene: .; CDR3aa: CASSYTGISGNTIYF; CDR3nt: TGTGCCAGCAGTTACACAGGGATCTCTGGAAACACCATATATTTT
abundance: .; j_gene: TRBJ1-2; v_gene: TRBV18; d_gene: .; CDR3aa: CASSPEPNYGYTF; CDR3nt: TGTGCCAGCTCACCGGAGCCTAACTATGGCTACACCTTC
abundance: .; j_gene: TRBJ1-1; v_gene: TRBV7-9; d_gene: TRBD1; CDR3aa: CSSRGQGTTEAFF; CDR3nt: TGTTCCAGCCGGGGACAGGGGACGACTGAAGCTTTCTTT
abundance: .; j_gene: TRBJ1-5; v_gene: TRBV5-8; d_gene: .; CDR3aa: CASSLTGRSNQPQHF; CDR3nt: TGTGCCAGCAGCTTGACAGGTCGGAGCAATCAGCCCCAGCATTTT
abundance: .; j_gene: TRBJ2-2; v_gene: TRBV11-2; d_gene: .; CDR3aa: CASSLNPPGNTGELFF; CDR3nt: TGTGCCAGCAGCTTAAATCCCCCAGGAAACACCGGGGAGCTGTTTTTT
abundance: .; j_gene: TRBJ1-3; v_gene: TRBV7-6; d_gene: TRBD1; CDR3aa: CASSPQGGTSGNTIYF; CDR3nt: TGTGCCAGCAGCCCACAGGGGGGTACCTCTGGAAACACCATATATTTT
abundance: .; j_gene: TRBJ2-7; v_gene: TRBV6-6; d_gene: TRBD2; CDR3aa: CASSYVTSGVYEQYF; CDR3nt: TGTGCCAGCAGTTACGTGACTAGCGGAGTATACGAGCAGTACTTC